The next 27 T cell receptor beta chains were all read from a single sample in a study of cytomegalovirus exposure and HLA in healthy donors. This PCR relied on a set of 60 Vbeta primers and 13 Jbeta primers. Profiling relied on immunoSEQ multiplex PCR, and the TCRdb table lists in-frame clones only, not all of them. The sample carries around 81,000 clones, 63% recorded once. Sample: PBMCs. The receptors come from a man aged 25-40 years in good health and CMV-seropositive.

The chain is built from TRBV5-1 and TRBJ2-2; a weak D match, TRBD1 (5 bases). Germline CDR1 reads SGHRS; CDR2 reads YFSETQ. V was trimmed by 1 base and J by 4 bases, leaving 14 bases between them. The CDR3 runs to 16 residues. The CDR3 protein is CASSLRGRVGTGELFF. DNA for the CDR3: TGCGCCAGCAGCTTGAGAGGCAGGGTTGGCACCGGGGAGCTGTTTTTT.

V gene TRBV4-1 combines with J gene TRBJ1-4; 10 bases fit TRBD1. This CDR3 spans 14 amino acids. V trimming: 3 bases; J trimming: 5 bases; junction bases outside the gene matches: 0. Germline loops: CDR1 MGHRA, CDR2 YSYEKL. Written as DNA, the CDR3 is TGCGCCAGCAGCCAGGGACAGGGGAATGAAAAACTGTTTTTT. Amino acids: CASSQGQGNEKLFF.

This rearrangement joins TRBV9 to TRBJ2-7; 7 positions match TRBD1. Germline CDR1 reads SGDLS; CDR2 reads YYNGEE. The CDR3 is 16 residues long. With 3 bases clipped from V and 6 bases from J, the junction kept 15 bases outside the gene matches. The CDR3 DNA is TGTGCCAGCAGCGGACGATCGACAGGGCGGGTCAGCGAGCAGTACTTC. Its protein product is CASSGRSTGRVSEQYF.

This clone was seen more than once but under ten times. The genes are TRBV6-4 and TRBJ2-5; 12 bases align to TRBD2. This CDR3 contains 15 residues. Germline CDR1 MRHNA, CDR2 SNTAGT. Unmatched junction bases numbered 3, after V lost 5 bases and J lost 2 bases. CDR3 residues: CASSTGTSGQETQYF. In DNA, the CDR3 is TGTGCCAGCAGTACCGGGACTAGCGGGCAAGAGACCCAGTACTTC.

The sample holds one count of this clone. This sequence joins TRBV29-1 and TRBJ2-3; 11 nucleotides match TRBD2. The CDR3 spans 14 residues. Germline V gene data show CDR1 as SQVTM and CDR2 as ANQGSEA. J was trimmed by 0 bases and V by 6 bases; bases with no gene match: 2. The DNA of the CDR3 is TGCAGCGTCCGGACTAGCGGGAGCACAGATACGCAGTATTTT. This encodes CSVRTSGSTDTQYF.

This rearrangement joins TRBV5-4 to TRBJ1-2; 7 positions match TRBD1. Per the germline V gene, CDR1 is SGHNT and CDR2 is YYREEE (reference sequence). The V gene end was trimmed by 3 bases and the J gene end by 5 bases; junction bases not matched to a gene: 13. This CDR3 has 16 amino acids. The CDR3 reads CASSYNPRGHMYGYTF. In nucleotides, the CDR3 is TGTGCCAGCAGCTATAACCCGAGGGGGCATATGTATGGCTACACCTTC.

Note on this clone: The sample carries other DNA sequences with the same CDR3. J is TRBJ2-3 and V is TRBV7-2, with unresolved D. This CDR3 contains 14 residues. Trimming pared 1 base from V and 1 base from J, leaving 6 bases between. CDR1 is SGHTA, CDR2 FQGNSA, per germline. CDR3 sequence (DNA): TGTGCCAGCAGCTTAGATCGAGGCACAGATACGCAGTATTTT. Protein product: CASSLDRGTDTQYF.

V usage is TRBV15 and J usage is TRBJ2-7; D unresolved. V lost 3 bases and J 2 bases, leaving 2 bases between the germline ends. The CDR3 has 11 amino acids. Germline assignment: CDR1 LNHNV and CDR2 YYDKDF (reference sequence). Written as DNA, the CDR3 is TGTGCCACCAGCAGCACCTACGAGCAGTACTTC. Translation: CATSSTYEQYF.

The chain recombines TRBV2 with TRBJ2-5; D gene uncertain. The assigned J gene may be wrong: the sequence end matches TRBJ2-7 better. The CDR3 extends over 11 amino acids. Germline V CDR1 and CDR2: SNHLY, FYNNEI. Here the CDR3 reads CASSATYEQYF. DNA for the CDR3: TGTGCCAGCAGCGCTACCTACGAGCAGTACTTC.

The chain combines TRBV7-8 with TRBJ2-4; D is perhaps TRBD2 (5 bases). The germline V gene encodes CDR1 SGHVS and CDR2 FQNEAQ. V was shortened by 4 bases and J by 0 bases, with 10 bases between the two germline ends. The CDR3 contains 15 residues. The chain's CDR3 is CASSSLGIAKNIQYF. CDR3 nucleotides: TGTGCCAGCAGCTCCCTCGGGATAGCCAAAAACATTCAGTACTTC.

This clone showed up just a few times. The CDR3 loop is CASVRRTGLSTEAFF. The CDR3 coding sequence is TGTGCCAGCGTACGAAGGACAGGGTTGAGCACTGAAGCTTTCTTT. The chain has TRBV14 and TRBJ1-1; 8 positions agree with TRBD1. This CDR3 has 15 residues. Unmatched junction bases numbered 12, after V lost 8 bases and J lost 4 bases. The germline V gene has CDR1 SGHDN and CDR2 FVKESK. The full variable domain, with the rest looked up from reference TRBV14 and TRBJ1-1, is EAGVTQFPSHSVIEKGQTVTLRCDPISGHDNLYWYRRVMGKEIKFLLHFVKESKQDESGMPNNRFLAERTGGTYSTLKVQPAELEDSGVYFCASVRRTGLSTEAFFGQGTRLTVV.

This clone was counted a single time. V and J are TRBV2 and TRBJ1-6, with D perhaps TRBD1 (5 bases). V lost 6 bases and J lost 6, with 6 bases in between. This CDR3 has 12 amino acids. Germline CDR1 SNHLY, CDR2 FYNNEI. As DNA, the CDR3 is TGTGCCAGCAGGACAGTTAATTCACCCCTCCACTTT. It codes for CASRTVNSPLHF.

The chain is built from TRBV7-8 and TRBJ2-1; D unclear. CDR3 length: 12 amino acids. The V and J ends lost 4 bases and 12 bases respectively, with 13 bases between them. The V gene's germline CDR1 is SGHVS and CDR2 FQNEAQ. The CDR3 spells CASSSTGYGQFF. The CDR3 DNA reads TGTGCCAGCAGCTCAACCGGGTATGGGCAGTTCTTC.

This chain links TRBV4-3 with TRBJ2-3; 10 bases are a match to TRBD2. CDR1 is LGHNA, CDR2 YSLEER, per germline. V dropped 2 bases and J dropped 4; count of bases not matched to a gene: 3. The CDR3 runs 15 residues. This CDR3 reads CASSQSGTSADTQYF. Written as DNA, the CDR3 is TGCGCCAGCAGCCAAAGCGGGACTAGCGCAGATACGCAGTATTTT.

The V call is TRBV6-1, the J call TRBJ2-7; 9 nucleotides line up with TRBD1. The germline V gene has CDR1 MNHNS and CDR2 SASEGT. J lost 2 bases, V lost 3 bases, and 5 bases had no gene match. This CDR3 has 15 amino acids. The CDR3 is CASSDADRGPYEQYF. CDR3 nucleotides: TGTGCCAGCAGTGATGCGGACAGGGGCCCCTACGAGCAGTACTTC.

V and J are TRBV9 and TRBJ1-1; 7 bases are shared with TRBD1. Trimming at V came to 3 bases and at J to 4 bases, leaving 9 bases not matched to a gene. There are 15 residues in the CDR3. Germline V gene data show CDR1 as SGDLS and CDR2 as YYNGEE. The CDR3 is CASSAAGGGGTEAFF. The CDR3 DNA reads as TGTGCCAGCAGCGCCGCAGGGGGAGGTGGCACTGAAGCTTTCTTT.

This clone was detected a few times. The chain carries TRBV7-2 and TRBJ2-7, with 7 bases identical to TRBD1. CDR3 length: 15 residues. J lost 2 bases, V lost 2 bases, and 6 bases had no gene match. Germline CDR1 and CDR2: SGHTA and FQGNSA. CDR3 loop: CASSLNHRGPYEQYF. The DNA for the CDR3 is TGTGCCAGCAGCTTAAATCACAGGGGACCCTACGAGCAGTACTTC.

There are a few counts of this clone. This sequence joins TRBV6-1 and TRBJ2-7; weak D call: TRBD2 (5 bases). The CDR3 extends over 14 amino acids. V shed 6 bases and J shed 4 bases, with 16 bases lying between them. CDR1 is MNHNS and CDR2 is SASEGT in the germline V gene. This chain's CDR3 is CASSATGKKYEQYF. The CDR3 coding sequence is TGTGCCAGCAGCGCCACGGGGAAAAAGTACGAGCAGTACTTC.

The rearrangement links TRBV19 to TRBJ2-1; 8 nucleotides align to TRBD2. CDR1 and CDR2 from the germline V gene are LNHDA and SQIVND (reference sequence). This CDR3 contains 16 residues. V was pared by 6 bases and J by 5 bases, with 12 bases of the junction left unmatched. The CDR3 loop is CASRGGGSGTNNEQFF. The CDR3, as DNA: TGTGCCAGTAGAGGGGGGGGTAGCGGGACCAACAATGAGCAGTTCTTC.

The CDR3 spells CSVEDPSGTSGEQYF. In nucleotides, the CDR3 is TGCAGCGTTGAAGATCCCTCCGGGACTAGCGGCGAGCAGTACTTC. This chain uses TRBV29-1 with TRBJ2-7, with 11 nucleotides matching TRBD2. V shed 0 bases and J 6 bases; nucleotides not matched to a gene: 7. This CDR3 spans 15 amino acids. Germline V gene data show CDR1 as SQVTM and CDR2 as ANQGSEA.

The chain carries TRBV9 and TRBJ2-1, with D possibly being TRBD2 (6 bases). Per the germline V gene, CDR1 is SGDLS and CDR2 is YYNGEE. The CDR3 consists of 13 residues. Trimming shortened V by 2 bases and J by 8 bases, and 11 bases separated the two germline ends. CDR3 sequence: CASSVGTQDEQFF. The CDR3 region has the DNA TGTGCCAGCAGCGTCGGGACTCAGGATGAGCAGTTCTTC.

The rearrangement uses TRBV25-1 and TRBJ1-1; tentatively, D is TRBD1 (5 bases). The CDR3 is 13 amino acids. Germline CDR1 MGHDK, CDR2 SYGVNS. V was shortened by 8 bases and J by 0 bases, with 10 bases between the two germline ends. This chain's CDR3 is CASGDRLNTEAFF. The CDR3 DNA reads TGTGCCAGCGGAGACAGACTGAACACTGAAGCTTTCTTT.

This clone came up once. The chain carries TRBV16 and TRBJ1-1; D perhaps matches TRBD1 (5 bases). V shed 4 bases and J shed 6 bases, with 18 bases lying between them. CDR3 size: 15 residues. Germline V gene sequence: CDR1 KGHSY, CDR2 FQNENV. CDR3 sequence: CASSLKRGVAAEAFF. CDR3 DNA: TGTGCCAGCAGCCTGAAAAGGGGCGTGGCCGCTGAAGCTTTCTTT. The full variable domain, rest sourced from reference TRBV16 and TRBJ1-1, is GEEVAQTPKHLVRGEGQKAKLYCAPIKGHSYVFWYQQVLKNEFKFLISFQNENVFDETGMPKERFSAKCLPNSPCSLEIQATKLEDSAVYFCASSLKRGVAAEAFFGQGTRLTVV.

The chain combines TRBV7-7 with TRBJ2-3, with D possibly TRBD2 on 5 matching bases. Per the germline V gene, CDR1 is SSHAT and CDR2 is FNYEAQ (reference sequence). The ends were cut back, 5 bases at V and 0 bases at J, with 18 bases in the middle. CDR3 size: 17 residues. CDR3 sequence reads: CASSPCGREPSTDTQYF. Written as DNA, the CDR3 is TGTGCCAGCAGCCCCTGTGGGAGAGAACCTAGCACAGATACGCAGTATTTT.

V is TRBV7-9 and J is TRBJ1-1, with 7 bases lining up with TRBD1. The V segment lost 3 bases and the J segment 6 bases; nucleotides outside the gene matches: 10. There are 15 residues in the CDR3. In germline, CDR1 is SEHNR, CDR2 FQNEAQ (reference sequence). The CDR3, as DNA: TGTGCCAGCAGCTTTCGACAGGGTGGAATGGCTGAAGCTTTCTTT. Translating it yields CASSFRQGGMAEAFF.

The rearrangement joins TRBV21-1 to TRBJ2-2; TRBD1, the table's D call, lacks a check against the DNA. TRBV21-1 is given as a pseudogene. The CDR3 is 19 residues long. For the CDR3, the DNA is TGTGCCAGCAGCAAAGTCCCGGCAGGGGGTGAAGCGAACACCGGGGAGCTGTTTTTT. It yields the protein CASSKVPAGGEANTGELFF.

CDR3 sequence reads: CASSRTGNTIYF. The CDR3 DNA sequence: TGTGCCAGCAGCCGGACAGGAAACACCATATATTTT. The chain uses TRBV11-2 and TRBJ1-3, with D possibly TRBD1 on 5 matching bases. Germline CDR1 reads SGHAT; CDR2 reads FQNNGV. Between the trimmed V and J ends, which lost 5 bases and 4 bases, there was a span of 6 bases. The CDR3 is made up of 12 amino acids.